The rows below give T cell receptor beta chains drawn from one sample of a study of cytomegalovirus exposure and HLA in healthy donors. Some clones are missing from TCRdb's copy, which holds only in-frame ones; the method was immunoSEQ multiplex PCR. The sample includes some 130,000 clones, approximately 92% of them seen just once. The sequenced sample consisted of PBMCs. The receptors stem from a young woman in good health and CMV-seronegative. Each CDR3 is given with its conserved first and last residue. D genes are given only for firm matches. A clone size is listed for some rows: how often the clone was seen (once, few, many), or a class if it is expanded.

CDR3 DNA: TGTGCCAGCAGTTACGGTAGCAACCTGTTTTTT; CDR3 protein: CASSYGSNLFF; J gene: TRBJ1-4; clone size: once; V gene: TRBV6-1; D gene: NA; CDR3 length: 11
CDR3 DNA: TGTGCCAGCAGTTACGACAGAACCGTCGGCGCTTTCTTT; CDR3 protein: CASSYDRTVGAFF; J gene: TRBJ1-1; clone size: NA; V gene: TRBV6-6; D gene: NA; CDR3 length: 13
CDR3 DNA: TGTGCCAGCAGTGAAGCCAACGTCAGGGAAACTGAAGCTTTCTTT; CDR3 protein: CASSEANVRETEAFF; J gene: TRBJ1-1; clone size: NA; V gene: TRBV6-1; D gene: NA; CDR3 length: 15
CDR3 DNA: TGTGCCTCGGCAGGGGATTGGGAAAAACTGTTTTTT; CDR3 protein: CASAGDWEKLFF; J gene: TRBJ1-4; clone size: NA; V gene: TRBV6-1; D gene: NA; CDR3 length: 12
CDR3 DNA: TGTGCCAGCAGTTTTACGGTGCCAGGCCGTTCCCAAAATTCACCCCTCCACTTT; CDR3 protein: CASSFTVPGRSQNSPLHF; J gene: TRBJ1-6; clone size: NA; V gene: TRBV27; D gene: NA; CDR3 length: 18
CDR3 DNA: TGCGCCAGCAGCCGGTTTGTGTCCCTCGGGGAGCAGTACTTC; CDR3 protein: CASSRFVSLGEQYF; J gene: TRBJ2-7; clone size: NA; V gene: TRBV10-1; D gene: NA; CDR3 length: 14
CDR3 DNA: TGCGCCAGCAGCTTTGGGCTAGCTTCCTACAATGAGCAGTTCTTC; CDR3 protein: CASSFGLASYNEQFF; J gene: TRBJ2-1; clone size: NA; V gene: TRBV5-1; D gene: NA; CDR3 length: 15
CDR3 DNA: TGCAGCGTTGCCCGGGGGACAGGGACTGAGCAGTTCTTC; CDR3 protein: CSVARGTGTEQFF; J gene: TRBJ2-1; clone size: NA; V gene: TRBV29-1; D gene: TRBD1; CDR3 length: 13
CDR3 DNA: TGTGCCAGCAGTGAACATGGAGGGCCCCGGGCCATATATTTT; CDR3 protein: CASSEHGGPRAIYF; J gene: TRBJ1-3; clone size: NA; V gene: TRBV2; D gene: NA; CDR3 length: 14
CDR3 DNA: TGTGCCAGCTCACCCAGGGACAGGGTAGTGGATTCACCCCTCCACTTT; CDR3 protein: CASSPRDRVVDSPLHF; J gene: TRBJ1-6; clone size: few; V gene: TRBV18; D gene: TRBD1; CDR3 length: 16
CDR3 DNA: TGTGCCAGCACCAGAGGGGGCGGAAATCAGCCCCAGCATTTT; CDR3 protein: CASTRGGGNQPQHF; J gene: TRBJ1-5; clone size: NA; V gene: TRBV28; D gene: TRBD1; CDR3 length: 14
CDR3 DNA: TGTGCCAGCAGTGAGGGAAGCGGGGGTGGATATACGCAGTATTTT; CDR3 protein: CASSEGSGGGYTQYF; J gene: TRBJ2-3; clone size: NA; V gene: TRBV2; D gene: TRBD2; CDR3 length: 15
CDR3 DNA: TGTGCCAGCAGTCTCACACCAACTGAAGCTTTCTTT; CDR3 protein: CASSLTPTEAFF; J gene: TRBJ1-1; clone size: NA; V gene: TRBV2; D gene: NA; CDR3 length: 12
CDR3 DNA: TGTGCCAGCAGTACAGGGCTCGCCGGGGAGCTGTTTTTT; CDR3 protein: CASSTGLAGELFF; J gene: TRBJ2-2; clone size: NA; V gene: TRBV6-1; D gene: NA; CDR3 length: 13
CDR3 DNA: TGTGCCAGCAGCTTACGCCGCCCGATCGGGGGGGATGAGCAGTTCTTC; CDR3 protein: CASSLRRPIGGDEQFF; J gene: TRBJ2-1; clone size: NA; V gene: TRBV7-2; D gene: TRBD2; CDR3 length: 16
CDR3 DNA: TGTGCCAGCAGTTACCAGGCCTCAAACCTCAATGAGCAGTTCTTC; CDR3 protein: CASSYQASNLNEQFF; J gene: TRBJ2-1; clone size: NA; V gene: TRBV6-5; D gene: NA; CDR3 length: 15
CDR3 DNA: TGCAGCGGCTGGACAGGAGAAGAGACCCAGTACTTC; CDR3 protein: CSGWTGEETQYF; J gene: TRBJ2-5; clone size: NA; V gene: TRBV29-1; D gene: TRBD1; CDR3 length: 12
CDR3 DNA: TGTGCTAGCAGCTACAGGGACCTGCCTACCGGGGAGCTGTTTTTT; CDR3 protein: CASSYRDLPTGELFF; J gene: TRBJ2-2; clone size: once; V gene: TRBV7-7; D gene: NA; CDR3 length: 15
CDR3 DNA: TGTGCCAGCAGCGTGATAGCGGGGGTGACCGGGGAGCTGTTTTTT; CDR3 protein: CASSVIAGVTGELFF; J gene: TRBJ2-2; clone size: NA; V gene: TRBV9; D gene: TRBD2; CDR3 length: 15
CDR3 DNA: TGCGCCAGCAGCTTGGACACGGTGGGGACAGGGCTAGAGACCCAGTACTTC; CDR3 protein: CASSLDTVGTGLETQYF; J gene: TRBJ2-5; clone size: NA; V gene: TRBV5-1; D gene: TRBD1; CDR3 length: 17
CDR3 DNA: TGTGCCAGCAGCTTAGAGGGGAATGGCTACACCTTC; CDR3 protein: CASSLEGNGYTF; J gene: TRBJ1-2; clone size: NA; V gene: TRBV7-9; D gene: NA; CDR3 length: 12
CDR3 DNA: TGTGCCAGCAGCTCCGTAGGGGGCTCTGGAAACACCATATATTTT; CDR3 protein: CASSSVGGSGNTIYF; J gene: TRBJ1-3; clone size: NA; V gene: TRBV5-5; D gene: NA; CDR3 length: 15
CDR3 DNA: TGTGCCAGTAGTATGGATCCAGGCTATAATGGCTACACCTTC; CDR3 protein: CASSMDPGYNGYTF; J gene: TRBJ1-2; clone size: NA; V gene: TRBV19; D gene: NA; CDR3 length: 14
CDR3 DNA: TGTGCCAGCACCCTAGACCTCTCCTACAATGAGCAGTTCTTC; CDR3 protein: CASTLDLSYNEQFF; J gene: TRBJ2-1; clone size: NA; V gene: TRBV9; D gene: NA; CDR3 length: 14
CDR3 DNA: TGTGCCAGCAGTTTTAGTGTTGGGCCACCCTACGAGCAGTACTTC; CDR3 protein: CASSFSVGPPYEQYF; J gene: TRBJ2-7; clone size: NA; V gene: TRBV28; D gene: NA; CDR3 length: 15
CDR3 DNA: TGTGCCAGCAGTTTTTTAATACAGAACACTGAAGCTTTCTTT; CDR3 protein: CASSFLIQNTEAFF; J gene: TRBJ1-1; clone size: NA; V gene: TRBV6-5; D gene: NA; CDR3 length: 14
CDR3 DNA: TGTGCCAGCAGTCCTGACACCCTCTATGGCTACACCTTC; CDR3 protein: CASSPDTLYGYTF; J gene: TRBJ1-2; clone size: few; V gene: TRBV6-5; D gene: NA; CDR3 length: 13
CDR3 DNA: TGTGCCAGCAGGGCCTTCCAGGGCGTCGGCGAGCAGTACTTC; CDR3 protein: CASRAFQGVGEQYF; J gene: TRBJ2-7; clone size: NA; V gene: TRBV27; D gene: NA; CDR3 length: 14
CDR3 DNA: TGTGCCACCACCGAGTATAGCGGGGTTCGCGAGCAGTACTTC; CDR3 protein: CATTEYSGVREQYF; J gene: TRBJ2-7; clone size: NA; V gene: TRBV28; D gene: TRBD2; CDR3 length: 14
CDR3 DNA: TGTGCCAGCAGCCCCCGACTAGCGGGGGGTCTGGATGAGCAGTTCTTC; CDR3 protein: CASSPRLAGGLDEQFF; J gene: TRBJ2-1; clone size: NA; V gene: TRBV5-4; D gene: TRBD2; CDR3 length: 16
CDR3 DNA: TGCGCCAGCAGCCAAGACAAGCTCTACGAGCAGTACTTC; CDR3 protein: CASSQDKLYEQYF; J gene: TRBJ2-7; clone size: NA; V gene: TRBV4-1; D gene: NA; CDR3 length: 13
CDR3 DNA: TGTGCCACCAGCAGAGTAGAGGGGGACCGCTACACCTTC; CDR3 protein: CATSRVEGDRYTF; J gene: TRBJ1-2; clone size: NA; V gene: TRBV15; D gene: NA; CDR3 length: 13
CDR3 DNA: TGTGCCAGCAGTTTATTAAAGGACAGGGGGTCCTACGAGCAGTACTTC; CDR3 protein: CASSLLKDRGSYEQYF; J gene: TRBJ2-7; clone size: NA; V gene: TRBV27; D gene: TRBD1; CDR3 length: 16
CDR3 DNA: TGTGCCATCGGCCAGGGGGAAGGCACTGAAGCTTTCTTT; CDR3 protein: CAIGQGEGTEAFF; J gene: TRBJ1-1; clone size: NA; V gene: TRBV10-3; D gene: TRBD1; CDR3 length: 13
CDR3 DNA: TGTGCCAGCAGTGTGGTAGGGGAGGAAGAGACCCAGTACTTC; CDR3 protein: CASSVVGEEETQYF; J gene: TRBJ2-5; clone size: NA; V gene: TRBV2; D gene: NA; CDR3 length: 14
CDR3 DNA: TGCGCCAGCAGCTTGGGTTCGGGACAGGCCTATGGCTACACCTTC; CDR3 protein: CASSLGSGQAYGYTF; J gene: TRBJ1-2; clone size: NA; V gene: TRBV5-1; D gene: TRBD1; CDR3 length: 15
CDR3 DNA: TGTGCCAGCAGTTACCAGGGACAAAACACAGATACGCAGTATTTT; CDR3 protein: CASSYQGQNTDTQYF; J gene: TRBJ2-3; clone size: NA; V gene: TRBV6-5; D gene: NA; CDR3 length: 15
CDR3 DNA: TGCGCCAGCAGCCCGGGACTAGCGGGGACCAATGAGCAGTTCTTC; CDR3 protein: CASSPGLAGTNEQFF; J gene: TRBJ2-1; clone size: NA; V gene: TRBV5-1; D gene: TRBD2; CDR3 length: 15
CDR3 DNA: TGTGCCAGCAGCTTTTTACAGGGTATAGGCACTGGGGCCAACGTCCTGACTTTC; CDR3 protein: CASSFLQGIGTGANVLTF; J gene: TRBJ2-6; clone size: NA; V gene: TRBV7-9; D gene: NA; CDR3 length: 18
CDR3 DNA: TGTGCCAGCAGTGAATCCGGGTCTACAGATACGCAGTATTTT; CDR3 protein: CASSESGSTDTQYF; J gene: TRBJ2-3; clone size: NA; V gene: TRBV25-1; D gene: NA; CDR3 length: 14
CDR3 DNA: TGTGCCAGCGGGGGGGCCATTTTTCCAGATACGCAGTATTTT; CDR3 protein: CASGGAIFPDTQYF; J gene: TRBJ2-3; clone size: once; V gene: TRBV27; D gene: NA; CDR3 length: 14
CDR3 DNA: TGTGCCAGCAGTTACACGACTGGGTCGGGGAATTCACCCCTCCACTTT; CDR3 protein: CASSYTTGSGNSPLHF; J gene: TRBJ1-6; clone size: many; V gene: TRBV6-5; D gene: NA; CDR3 length: 16
CDR3 DNA: TGTGCCAGCAGTTCCCCTGGGACGGGGGACTCACCCCTCCACTTT; CDR3 protein: CASSSPGTGDSPLHF; J gene: TRBJ1-6; clone size: NA; V gene: TRBV6-6; D gene: NA; CDR3 length: 15
CDR3 DNA: TGCGCCAGCAGCCAATCGACAGACAACTTCGGGGGCTACACCTTC; CDR3 protein: CASSQSTDNFGGYTF; J gene: TRBJ1-2; clone size: few; V gene: TRBV4-1; D gene: NA; CDR3 length: 15
CDR3 DNA: TGCGCCAGCGACTTCGCCGGGACACCAACCCGGGGCAATCAGCCCCAGCATTTT; CDR3 protein: CASDFAGTPTRGNQPQHF; J gene: TRBJ1-5; clone size: NA; V gene: TRBV23-1; D gene: NA; CDR3 length: 18
CDR3 DNA: TGTGCCATCAGTGAGTCAGGGGGCGGCTACGAGCAGTACTTC; CDR3 protein: CAISESGGGYEQYF; J gene: TRBJ2-7; clone size: NA; V gene: TRBV10-3; D gene: TRBD1; CDR3 length: 14
CDR3 DNA: TGTGCCAGCGCAGGGGAGCTCAATCAGCCCCAGCATTTT; CDR3 protein: CASAGELNQPQHF; J gene: TRBJ1-5; clone size: NA; V gene: TRBV2; D gene: NA; CDR3 length: 13
CDR3 DNA: TGTGCCAGCAGTTACACGACAGGGGTGCATGGCTACACCTTC; CDR3 protein: CASSYTTGVHGYTF; J gene: TRBJ1-2; clone size: NA; V gene: TRBV6-6; D gene: TRBD1; CDR3 length: 14
CDR3 DNA: TGCGCCAGCAGCCAAGTGACGACTACGTTAGCCAAAAACATTCAGTACTTC; CDR3 protein: CASSQVTTTLAKNIQYF; J gene: TRBJ2-4; clone size: NA; V gene: TRBV4-1; D gene: NA; CDR3 length: 17
CDR3 DNA: TGTGCCAGCAGTGAGGCTTATATTATCGAGACTTTTACCTACGAGCAGTACTTC; CDR3 protein: CASSEAYIIETFTYEQYF; J gene: TRBJ2-7; clone size: NA; V gene: TRBV2; D gene: NA; CDR3 length: 18
CDR3 DNA: TGTGCCATCAGTGAGTCCCCGACAGGGCGAAACACCATATATTTT; CDR3 protein: CAISESPTGRNTIYF; J gene: TRBJ1-3; clone size: NA; V gene: TRBV10-3; D gene: TRBD1; CDR3 length: 15
CDR3 DNA: TGTGCCAGTGGGGCTAGCGGGGGGACAGATACGCAGTATTTT; CDR3 protein: CASGASGGTDTQYF; J gene: TRBJ2-3; clone size: NA; V gene: TRBV19; D gene: TRBD2; CDR3 length: 14